The clone carrying this T cell receptor beta chain has more than one count but fewer than ten. Its matching antigen is unknown. The CDR3 has 14 residues. Germline V gene sequence: CDR1 MNHEY, CDR2 SVGAGI. Trimming left V 2 bases short and J 2 bases short, with 8 bases between. The data are from a study of post-analysis software for immune sequencing data. Overall study context: The courses of disease that were included comprised relapsing-remitting, secondary progressive and progressive-relapsing multiple sclerosis.

Points from the study as a whole: Patients had higher frequencies than controls of five or six TRBV segments, including TRBV5-6, TRBV5-1 and TRBV20-1. F measure showed strong co-clustering of same-batch samples. Controls had significantly higher normalized Chao1 diversity than multiple sclerosis patients.

Presence of unique molecular identifiers characterized the TCR beta cDNA libraries. The authors obtained 500,000 or so cDNA molecules from around 0.96 to 9.9 million T cells. TCRdb passed the PCR reads through MiXCR, listing each CDR3 protein once. This sample has 650,000 to 850,000 distinct CDR3 sequences, with under 60% found just once. The TCR originated in a girl aged 5 to 17 with multiple sclerosis. This chain uses TRBV6-5 with TRBJ2-3; D is ambiguous. Sequences were obtained from blood. The CDR3 loop reads CASSYAETTDTQYF. CDR3 DNA sequence: TGTGCCAGCAGTTACGCAGAAACCACAGATACGCAGTATTTT.